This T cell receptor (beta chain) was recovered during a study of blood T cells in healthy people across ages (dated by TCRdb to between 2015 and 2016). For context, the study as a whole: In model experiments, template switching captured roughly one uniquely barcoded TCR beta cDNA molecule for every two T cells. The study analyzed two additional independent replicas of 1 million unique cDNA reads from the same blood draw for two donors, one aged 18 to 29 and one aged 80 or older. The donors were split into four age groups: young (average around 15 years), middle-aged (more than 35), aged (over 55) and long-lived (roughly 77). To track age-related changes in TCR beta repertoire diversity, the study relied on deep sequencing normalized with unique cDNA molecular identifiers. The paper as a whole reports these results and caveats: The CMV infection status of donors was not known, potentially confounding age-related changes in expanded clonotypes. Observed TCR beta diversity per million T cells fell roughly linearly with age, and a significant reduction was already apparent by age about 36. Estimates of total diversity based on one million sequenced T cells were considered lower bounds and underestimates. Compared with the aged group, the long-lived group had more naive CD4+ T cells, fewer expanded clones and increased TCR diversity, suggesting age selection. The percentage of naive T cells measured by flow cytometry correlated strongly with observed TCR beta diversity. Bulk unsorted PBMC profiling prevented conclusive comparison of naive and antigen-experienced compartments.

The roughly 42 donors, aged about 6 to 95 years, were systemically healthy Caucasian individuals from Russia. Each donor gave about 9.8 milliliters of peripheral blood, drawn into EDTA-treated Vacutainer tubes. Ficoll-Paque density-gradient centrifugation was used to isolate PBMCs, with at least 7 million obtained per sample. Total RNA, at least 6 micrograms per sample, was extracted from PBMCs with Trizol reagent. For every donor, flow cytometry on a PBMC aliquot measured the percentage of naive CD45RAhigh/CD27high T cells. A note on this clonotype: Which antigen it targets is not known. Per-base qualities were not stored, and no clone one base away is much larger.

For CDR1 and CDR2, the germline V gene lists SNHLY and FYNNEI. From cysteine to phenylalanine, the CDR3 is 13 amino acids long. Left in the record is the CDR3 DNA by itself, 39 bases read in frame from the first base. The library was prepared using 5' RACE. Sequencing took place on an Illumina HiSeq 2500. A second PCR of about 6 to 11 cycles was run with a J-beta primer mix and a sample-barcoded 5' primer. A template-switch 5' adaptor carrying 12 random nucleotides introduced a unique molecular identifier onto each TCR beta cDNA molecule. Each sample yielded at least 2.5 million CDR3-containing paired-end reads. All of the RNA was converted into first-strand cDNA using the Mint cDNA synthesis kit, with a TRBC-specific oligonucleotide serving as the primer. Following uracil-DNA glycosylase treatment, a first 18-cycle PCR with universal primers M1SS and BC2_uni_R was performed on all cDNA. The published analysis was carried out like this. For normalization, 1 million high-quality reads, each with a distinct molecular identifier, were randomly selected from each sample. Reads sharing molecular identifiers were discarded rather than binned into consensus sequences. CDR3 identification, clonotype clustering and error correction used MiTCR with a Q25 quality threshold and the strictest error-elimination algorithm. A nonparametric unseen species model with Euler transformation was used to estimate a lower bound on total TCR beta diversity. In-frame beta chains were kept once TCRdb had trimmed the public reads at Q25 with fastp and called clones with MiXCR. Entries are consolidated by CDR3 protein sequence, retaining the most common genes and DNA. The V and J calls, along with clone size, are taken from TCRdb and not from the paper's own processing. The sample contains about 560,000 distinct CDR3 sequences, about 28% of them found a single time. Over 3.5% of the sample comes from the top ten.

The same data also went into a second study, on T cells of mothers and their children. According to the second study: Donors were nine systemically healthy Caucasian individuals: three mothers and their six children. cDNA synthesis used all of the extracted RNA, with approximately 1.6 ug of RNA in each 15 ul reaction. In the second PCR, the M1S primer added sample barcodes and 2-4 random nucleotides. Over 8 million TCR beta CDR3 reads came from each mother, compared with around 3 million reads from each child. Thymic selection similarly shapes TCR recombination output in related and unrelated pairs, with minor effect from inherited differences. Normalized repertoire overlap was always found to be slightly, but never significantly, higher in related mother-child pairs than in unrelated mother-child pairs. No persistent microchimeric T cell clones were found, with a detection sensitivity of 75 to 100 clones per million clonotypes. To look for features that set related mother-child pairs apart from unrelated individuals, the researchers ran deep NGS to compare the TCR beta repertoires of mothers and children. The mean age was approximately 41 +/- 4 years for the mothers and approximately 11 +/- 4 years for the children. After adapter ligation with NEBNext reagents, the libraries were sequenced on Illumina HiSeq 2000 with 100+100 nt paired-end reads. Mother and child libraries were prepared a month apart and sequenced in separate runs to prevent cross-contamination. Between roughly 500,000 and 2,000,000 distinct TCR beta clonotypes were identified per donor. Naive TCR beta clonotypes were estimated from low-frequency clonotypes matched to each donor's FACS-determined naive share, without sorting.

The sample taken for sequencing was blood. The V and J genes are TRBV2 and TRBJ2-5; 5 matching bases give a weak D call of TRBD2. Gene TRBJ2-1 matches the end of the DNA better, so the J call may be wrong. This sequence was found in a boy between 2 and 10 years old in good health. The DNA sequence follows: TGTGCCAGCAGTCCCGGGGTACGGAGTGAGCAGTTCTTC. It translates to CASSPGVRSEQFF.